The 17 T cell receptor beta chains given below trace back to one sample, sequenced in a study of STAT5B mutations in CD4+ large granular lymphocyte leukemia. This table comes from immunoSEQ multiplex PCR, and its TCRdb copy is limited to in-frame clones, with some not included. The sample gives tens of thousands of clones, approximately 69% of which show up once; more than 1% is in the top ten. The sequenced sample consisted of CD4+ T cells from blood buffy coats. These receptor sequences come from a human donor in good health.

The chain recombines TRBV18 with TRBJ2-6; a weak D match, TRBD2 (5 bases). Trimming stripped 4 bases from V and 2 bases from J, with 18 bases between. Germline lookup yields CDR1 KGHSH and CDR2 LQKENI. CDR3 length equals 18 residues. CDR3 DNA sequence: TGTGCCAGCTCACTACTGATGACGGGATCCGCTGGGGCCAACGTCCTGACTTTC. It yields the protein CASSLLMTGSAGANVLTF.

The chain links TRBV5-1 to TRBJ2-7; 8 bases map to TRBD1. The junction had 4 bases not matched to a gene; V was cut back by 4 bases and J by 1 base. CDR1 SGHRS and CDR2 YFSETQ come from the germline V gene. The CDR3 has 14 amino acids. The CDR3 loop reads CASSITGGSYEQYF. CDR3 bases: TGCGCCAGCAGCATCACAGGGGGATCCTACGAGCAGTACTTC.

V and J are TRBV29-1 and TRBJ2-3; no clear D gene. The CDR3 totals 14 residues. Trimming cost V 4 bases and J 1 base, with 12 bases left between them. CDR1 and CDR2 from the germline V gene are SQVTM and ANQGSEA. CDR3 region: CSVAPPPGTDTQYF. DNA for the CDR3: TGCAGCGTTGCACCCCCTCCTGGCACAGATACGCAGTATTTT.

The chain recombines TRBV19 with TRBJ2-2; TRBD2 matches 9 bases. This CDR3 has 15 residues. In germline, CDR1 is LNHDA, CDR2 SQIVND (reference sequence). V lost 5 bases, J lost 4 bases, and 5 bases stayed unmatched. The CDR3 protein is CASSASGRSTGELFF. The DNA of the CDR3 is TGTGCCAGTAGTGCGAGCGGGAGGAGCACCGGGGAGCTGTTTTTT. The full variable domain, its missing parts supplied by reference TRBV19 and TRBJ2-2, is DGGITQSPKYLFRKEGQNVTLSCEQNLNHDAMYWYRQDPGQGLRLIYYSQIVNDFQKGDIAEGYSVSREKKESFPLTVTSAQKNPTAFYLCASSASGRSTGELFFGEGSRLTVL.

CDR3 nucleotides: TGTGCCAGCAGTTTCACAGGGTCCTACGGCTACACCTTC. It specifies CASSFTGSYGYTF. The chain couples TRBV28 to TRBJ1-2; D might be TRBD1 (6 bases). The CDR3 consists of 13 residues. From germline, CDR1 is MDHEN and CDR2 SYDVKM. V lost 3 bases to trimming and J lost 8 bases, with 13 bases between them.

This clone was detected only a few times. V is TRBV29-1 and J is TRBJ1-1; the match to TRBD1 covers 8 bases. Germline V gene sequence: CDR1 SQVTM, CDR2 ANQGSEA. J was trimmed by 4 bases and V by 6 bases; bases with no gene match: 7. The CDR3 is made up of 13 amino acids. As DNA, the CDR3 is TGCAGCGTCCAAACAGGGGGTGGCACTGAAGCTTTCTTT. It yields the protein CSVQTGGGTEAFF.

The chain couples TRBV20-1 to TRBJ1-1, with D unresolved. CDR3 length: 10 amino acids. V was shortened by 3 bases and J by 14 bases, with 13 bases between the two germline ends. Germline V lookup: CDR1 DFQATT, CDR2 SNEGSKA (reference sequence). In DNA form, the CDR3 reads TGCAGTGCTAGTAGGCAGAAATCCTTCTTT. Protein product: CSASRQKSFF.

The chain combines TRBV7-9 with TRBJ2-2, with D unclear. Between the trimmed V and J ends, which lost 2 bases and 6 bases, there was a span of 10 bases. Germline assignment: CDR1 SEHNR and CDR2 FQNEAQ (reference sequence). This CDR3 spans 14 amino acids. CDR3 sequence (DNA): TGTGCCAGCAGCTTACACCCAATCCCCGGGGAGCTGTTTTTT. As protein: CASSLHPIPGELFF. The full variable domain, completed using reference TRBV7-9 and TRBJ2-2, is DTGVSQNPRHKITKRGQNVTFRCDPISEHNRLYWYRQTLGQGPEFLTYFQNEAQLEKSRLLSDRFSAERPKGSFSTLEIQRTEQGDSAMYLCASSLHPIPGELFFGEGSRLTVL.

In DNA form, the CDR3 reads TGTGCCATCAGTGAGTCGAATCTTGGTCAGGGGATGGGCTACTTC. The encoded protein is CAISESNLGQGMGYF. The V gene is TRBV10-3, the J gene TRBJ2-7; a weak D match, TRBD1 (6 bases). CDR1 is ENHRY, CDR2 SYGVKD, per germline. The CDR3 runs 15 residues. Trimming pared 0 bases from V and 13 bases from J, leaving 22 bases between.

This clone was seen once. The chain recombines TRBV18 with TRBJ2-5; TRBD1 agrees at 10 bases. The J segment lost 5 bases and the V segment lost 3 bases, leaving 3 bases of the junction unmatched. The germline gives CDR1 KGHSH, CDR2 LQKENI. This CDR3 is built from 14 residues. CDR3 amino acids: CASSPTGGFETQYF. CDR3 bases: TGTGCCAGCTCACCGACAGGGGGCTTCGAGACCCAGTACTTC.

The chain employs TRBV7-6 and TRBJ1-3; 9 bases fit TRBD1. CDR3 length equals 14 residues. The germline gives CDR1 SGHVS, CDR2 FNYEAQ. Trimming removed 3 bases from V and 6 bases from J; junction bases left unmatched: 3. The CDR3 sequence is CASSLRQGVNTIYF. In nucleotides, the CDR3 is TGTGCCAGCAGCTTGCGACAGGGGGTAAACACCATATATTTT. The variable domain in full, completed from reference TRBV7-6 and TRBJ1-3, reads GAGVSQSPRYKVTKRGQDVALRCDPISGHVSLYWYRQALGQGPEFLTYFNYEAQQDKSGLPNDRFSAERPEGSISTLTIQRTEQRDSAMYRCASSLRQGVNTIYFGEGSWLTVV.

The sample holds a few counts of this clone. The chain carries TRBV9 and TRBJ2-2; TRBD2 matches at 12 bases. The CDR3 has 17 residues. With 8 bases clipped from V and 1 base from J, the junction kept 9 bases outside the gene matches. The germline gives CDR1 SGDLS, CDR2 YYNGEE. The CDR3 DNA follows: TGTGCCAGTACTAGCGGGGGGCGTGTCCGGAACACCGGGGAGCTGTTTTTT. Amino acid sequence: CASTSGGRVRNTGELFF.

The gene calls are TRBV18 and TRBJ2-5, with D perhaps matching TRBD1 or TRBD2 (5 bases each). Trimming removed 8 bases at V and 4 bases at J, with 17 bases between. This CDR3 region has 14 residues. The germline CDR1 and CDR2 sequences are KGHSH and LQKENI. CDR3 coding DNA: TGTGCCAGCGCCCGGGACGCCACAGGAGAGACCCAGTACTTC. Residues: CASARDATGETQYF. The complete variable domain, with remaining parts taken from reference TRBV18 and TRBJ2-5, reads NAGVMQNPRHLVRRRGQEARLRCSPMKGHSHVYWYRQLPEEGLKFMVYLQKENIIDESGMPKERFSAEFPKEGPSILRIQQVVRGDSAAYFCASARDATGETQYFGPGTRLLVL.

This clone came up once. The rearrangement joins TRBV2 to TRBJ2-5, with 12 nucleotides matching TRBD1. CDR3 length: 14 residues. The junction had 4 bases not matched to a gene; V was cut back by 7 bases and J by 4 bases. The germline gives CDR1 SNHLY, CDR2 FYNNEI. The CDR3 DNA reads as TGTGCCAGCACCCGGGACAGGGGGCGAGAGACCCAGTACTTC. Translated: CASTRDRGRETQYF.

This sequence joins TRBV19 and TRBJ1-1; D is unclear. Trimming shortened V by 4 bases and J by 0 bases, and 6 bases separated the two germline ends. Looked up from germline, CDR1 is LNHDA and CDR2 is SQIVND (reference sequence). CDR3 size: 13 residues. CDR3 sequence: CASSTQVNTEAFF. CDR3 nucleotides: TGTGCCAGTAGTACCCAGGTGAACACTGAAGCTTTCTTT.

V gene TRBV5-1 combines with J gene TRBJ1-5, with unresolved D. The CDR3 length is 15 residues. Germline V lookup: CDR1 SGHRS, CDR2 YFSETQ. V gave up 0 bases and J gave up 3 bases, with 10 bases separating them. The CDR3: CASSLAGEINQPQHF. CDR3 nucleotide sequence: TGCGCCAGCAGCTTGGCCGGGGAAATCAATCAGCCCCAGCATTTT.

The V gene is TRBV4-1, the J gene TRBJ2-7; 15 bases are a match to TRBD2. The CDR3 totals 15 residues. The junction had 5 bases not matched to a gene; V was cut back by 5 bases and J by 6 bases. Germline V gives CDR1 MGHRA, CDR2 YSYEKL. The CDR3 spells CASSARTSGRGEQYF. For the CDR3, the DNA is TGCGCCAGCAGCGCCCGGACTAGCGGGAGGGGCGAGCAGTACTTC.